This T cell receptor (beta chain) came from a study of molecular identifiers for immune sequencing clone quantification. Germline assignment: CDR1 SEHNR and CDR2 FQNEAQ (reference sequence). Trimming left V 2 bases short and J 5 bases short, with 24 bases between. The CDR3 has 19 amino acids. Study-wide findings and caveats: Single-cell amounts of spiked Jurkat TCR RNA were reportedly detectable among over 750,000 naive cells. Beyond 20 RNA copies, clones held over 98% of effector molecules, compared with under 1% in naive cells.

This clonotype was seen at least ten times. Its antigen is currently unknown. Naive CD8 T cells, phenotype CD8+CD4-CCR7+CD45RA+, were sorted. Via MiXCR, TCRdb re-called the PCR reads, giving one row per CDR3 protein. This repertoire shows hundreds of thousands of distinct CDR3 sequences, roughly 21% found once; its top ten account for roughly 0.83%. This TCR derives from a human donor in good health. Some libraries in this study had Jurkat cell RNA spiked in. The chain combines TRBV7-9 with TRBJ2-2; D is unresolved. The specimen sequenced was naive CD8+ T cells from blood, with Jurkat cell RNA spiked in. The subset: FACS-sorted CD8+CD4-CCR7+CD45RA+ naive T cells. CDR3 DNA: TGTGCCAGCAGCTTAACAGTATCCGGACCGGTAGTTGGGACCGGGGAGCTGTTTTTT. Its protein product is CASSLTVSGPVVGTGELFF.